The rows below give T cell receptor beta chains drawn from one sample of a study of cytomegalovirus exposure and HLA in healthy donors. The protocol was immunoSEQ multiplex PCR, while the TCRdb copy is restricted to in-frame clones and leaves out a portion. The sample yields 90,000 to 100,000 clones, 70% to 80% seen once. What was sequenced was PBMCs. The receptor set was obtained from a man in his fifties or sixties in good health and CMV-seropositive. Each CDR3 is given with its conserved first and last residue. Fields, in order: J gene, V gene, CDR3 length, clone size, D gene, CDR3 DNA, CDR3 protein. The D gene is left open where the match is weak. Some rows have no size entry. The others give once, few or many, or a class for an expanded clone.

J: TRBJ2-2
V: TRBV10-3
length: 14
size: .
D: .
DNA: TGTGCCAGCAGTGAAGGGGTAGGGGTCGGGGAGCTGTTTTTT
CDR3: CASSEGVGVGELFF

J: TRBJ2-1
V: TRBV19
length: 12
size: .
D: TRBD2
DNA: TGTGCCAGTACGGGGGGTTACAATGAGCAGTTCTTC
CDR3: CASTGGYNEQFF

J: TRBJ2-2
V: TRBV9
length: 15
size: .
D: TRBD2
DNA: TGTGCCAGCAGCGCGGGGGGGCCGGTTCGCGGGGAGCTGTTTTTT
CDR3: CASSAGGPVRGELFF

J: TRBJ1-5
V: TRBV12-2
length: 19
size: .
D: .
DNA: TGTGCAAGTCGCTTACGGGATCCGGGCCTGGGGGGTACCCTTTCGCCCCAGCATTTT
CDR3: CASRLRDPGLGGTLSPQHF

J: TRBJ1-4
V: TRBV25-1
length: 14
size: .
D: .
DNA: TGTGCCAGCTGGGGAGGAGGAAAGAATGAAAAACTGTTTTTT
CDR3: CASWGGGKNEKLFF

J: TRBJ2-2
V: TRBV5-1
length: 14
size: .
D: .
DNA: TGCGCCAGCAGCTTGGCTGCGAACACCGGGGAGCTGTTTTTT
CDR3: CASSLAANTGELFF

J: TRBJ2-5
V: TRBV6-1
length: 12
size: .
D: .
DNA: TGTGCCAGCAGTGTTCGGGGGGAGACCCAGTACTTC
CDR3: CASSVRGETQYF

J: TRBJ1-5
V: TRBV28
length: 14
size: .
D: .
DNA: TGTGCCAGCGTTCGGGGGGGGAAAAATCAGCCCCAGCATTTT
CDR3: CASVRGGKNQPQHF

J: TRBJ1-4
V: TRBV18
length: 13
size: .
D: .
DNA: TGTGCCAGCTCACAGGGAGGACGGGAAAAACTGTTTTTT
CDR3: CASSQGGREKLFF

J: TRBJ2-1
V: TRBV9
length: 15
size: .
D: .
DNA: TGTGCCAGCAGCGTAGCTCCCCAGGGATACAATGAGCAGTTCTTC
CDR3: CASSVAPQGYNEQFF

J: TRBJ2-5
V: TRBV5-1
length: 17
size: .
D: TRBD2
DNA: TGCGCCAGCGGACCTAGCGGGGGGCTCGCCCCCCAAGAGACCCAGTACTTC
CDR3: CASGPSGGLAPQETQYF

J: TRBJ2-1
V: TRBV6-6
length: 16
size: .
D: TRBD2
DNA: TGTGCCAGCAGTCCGCCGGGGGGGGACCCTTACAATGAGCAGTTCTTC
CDR3: CASSPPGGDPYNEQFF

J: TRBJ2-7
V: TRBV27
length: 14
size: .
D: TRBD1
DNA: TGTGCCAGCAGTCGGACAGGGGGATCCTACGAGCAGTACTTC
CDR3: CASSRTGGSYEQYF

J: TRBJ1-5
V: TRBV5-1
length: 14
size: .
D: .
DNA: TGCGCCAGCAGCTTTGGACTCCCAAATCAGCCCCAGCATTTT
CDR3: CASSFGLPNQPQHF

J: TRBJ2-3
V: TRBV14
length: 16
size: .
D: TRBD1
DNA: TGTGCCAGCAGCCGGGGACAGTCTATGAGCACAGATACGCAGTATTTT
CDR3: CASSRGQSMSTDTQYF

J: TRBJ2-5
V: TRBV12-5
length: 14
size: .
D: TRBD1
DNA: TGTGCTAGTGGAGGGGACAGGGCCCAAGAGACCCAGTACTTC
CDR3: CASGGDRAQETQYF

J: TRBJ2-1
V: TRBV2
length: 13
size: .
D: .
DNA: TGTGCCAGCAGTGACTCAGCCTACAATGAGCAGTTCTTC
CDR3: CASSDSAYNEQFF

J: TRBJ2-7
V: TRBV30
length: 12
size: .
D: .
DNA: TGTGCCTGGAGGCAGGGAACCTACGAGCAGTACTTC
CDR3: CAWRQGTYEQYF

J: TRBJ2-7
V: TRBV9
length: 14
size: few
D: TRBD1
DNA: TGTGCCAGCAGCGTGGGACAGGGTCACGACGAGCAGTACTTC
CDR3: CASSVGQGHDEQYF

J: TRBJ2-7
V: TRBV29-1
length: 14
size: .
D: TRBD2
DNA: TGCAGCGTTGAGGGGGGGACGAGCTCCTACGAGCAGTACTTC
CDR3: CSVEGGTSSYEQYF

J: TRBJ1-1
V: TRBV5-1
length: 17
size: .
D: TRBD1
DNA: TGCGCCAGCAGCCTTTGGCGGACAGGCGAAGGGAACACTGAAGCTTTCTTT
CDR3: CASSLWRTGEGNTEAFF

J: TRBJ2-1
V: TRBV5-6
length: 13
size: .
D: TRBD1
DNA: TGTGCCAGCAAGGACAGGGATTACAATGAGCAGTTCTTC
CDR3: CASKDRDYNEQFF

J: TRBJ2-7
V: TRBV6-1
length: 14
size: few
D: TRBD1
DNA: TGTGCCAGCAGTGAATCCGGGACAGACTACGAGCAGTACTTC
CDR3: CASSESGTDYEQYF

J: TRBJ2-1
V: TRBV5-1
length: 14
size: .
D: TRBD1
DNA: TGCGCCAGCAGCTTGACAGGGGGCTACAATGAGCAGTTCTTC
CDR3: CASSLTGGYNEQFF

J: TRBJ1-5
V: TRBV5-1
length: 14
size: few
D: .
DNA: TGCGCCAGCAGCTTGGACAGTCCCAATCAGCCCCAGCATTTT
CDR3: CASSLDSPNQPQHF

J: TRBJ2-7
V: TRBV27
length: 14
size: .
D: TRBD2
DNA: TGTGCCAGCCGCCTAACTAGCGGGGGGTACGAGCAGTACTTC
CDR3: CASRLTSGGYEQYF

J: TRBJ1-2
V: TRBV28
length: 16
size: .
D: TRBD1
DNA: TGTGCCAGCAGTTTATCGGGACAGGGAATGTATGGGGGCTACACCTTC
CDR3: CASSLSGQGMYGGYTF

J: TRBJ2-5
V: TRBV7-9
length: 15
size: once
D: TRBD2
DNA: TGTGCCAGCAGCTTAATTTCCGGGAGGAGGGAGACCCAGTACTTC
CDR3: CASSLISGRRETQYF

J: TRBJ1-2
V: TRBV6-1
length: 13
size: .
D: .
DNA: TGTGCCAGCATAACCAGGGTGGGCTATGGCTACACCTTC
CDR3: CASITRVGYGYTF

J: TRBJ2-1
V: TRBV9
length: 13
size: .
D: TRBD1
DNA: TGTGCCAGCAGCGGCCGACAGGGTACTGAGCAGTTCTTC
CDR3: CASSGRQGTEQFF

J: TRBJ1-1
V: TRBV2
length: 14
size: few
D: .
DNA: TGTGCCAGCAGTGACTGGCAACTGAACACTGAAGCTTTCTTT
CDR3: CASSDWQLNTEAFF

J: TRBJ1-1
V: TRBV6-1
length: 14
size: .
D: .
DNA: TGTGCCAGCTCTCCCTGGGGAGGGAGCCCTGAAGCTTTCTTT
CDR3: CASSPWGGSPEAFF

J: TRBJ1-4
V: TRBV7-9
length: 16
size: few
D: TRBD1
DNA: TGTGCCAGCACCCGGGGGGCAACAGGGGGAGTTGAAAAACTGTTTTTT
CDR3: CASTRGATGGVEKLFF

J: TRBJ2-7
V: TRBV5-5
length: 12
size: .
D: .
DNA: TGTGCCAGCAGCTCACAGGGTTACGAGCAGTACTTC
CDR3: CASSSQGYEQYF

J: TRBJ1-5
V: TRBV19
length: 15
size: .
D: TRBD1
DNA: TGTGCCAGCGGGGACAGGGATTTGCCGAATCAGCCCCAGCATTTT
CDR3: CASGDRDLPNQPQHF

J: TRBJ1-6
V: TRBV11-2
length: 15
size: .
D: TRBD1
DNA: TGTGCCAGCAGCACAAGACAGGGGGGAAATTCACCCCTCCACTTT
CDR3: CASSTRQGGNSPLHF

J: TRBJ2-2
V: TRBV5-5
length: 14
size: .
D: .
DNA: TGTGCCAGCTACGCGGGGGCCAACACCGGGGAGCTGTTTTTT
CDR3: CASYAGANTGELFF

J: TRBJ2-5
V: TRBV7-2
length: 17
size: .
D: TRBD2
DNA: TGTGCCAGCAGCTTATTTATAACTAGCGGAAACCAAGAGACCCAGTACTTC
CDR3: CASSLFITSGNQETQYF

J: TRBJ2-3
V: TRBV28
length: 18
size: .
D: TRBD2
DNA: TGTGCCAGCAGTTTATTAAGTGAAGCGGGGGGCGGGGAAGATACGCAGTATTTT
CDR3: CASSLLSEAGGGEDTQYF

J: TRBJ2-1
V: TRBV6-5
length: 15
size: once
D: .
DNA: TGTGCCAGCAGTTACGACAGTGGGCCGTACAATGAGCAGTTCTTC
CDR3: CASSYDSGPYNEQFF

J: TRBJ2-7
V: TRBV5-1
length: 11
size: .
D: .
DNA: TGCGCCAGCAGCTTGGATAACGAGCAGTACTTC
CDR3: CASSLDNEQYF

J: TRBJ1-5
V: TRBV7-9
length: 15
size: few
D: TRBD1
DNA: TGTGCCAGCAGCAGTGGACAGGGGAACAATCAGCCCCAGCATTTT
CDR3: CASSSGQGNNQPQHF

J: TRBJ2-3
V: TRBV4-1
length: 15
size: .
D: .
DNA: TGCGCCAGCAGCCAGACAGGTACTAGCACAGATACGCAGTATTTT
CDR3: CASSQTGTSTDTQYF

J: TRBJ2-7
V: TRBV28
length: 16
size: .
D: TRBD1
DNA: TGTGCCAGCAGTTCGCCGGGACAGGGCTACTCCTACGAGCAGTACTTC
CDR3: CASSSPGQGYSYEQYF

J: TRBJ2-7
V: TRBV7-3
length: 13
size: .
D: TRBD1
DNA: TGTGCCAGCAGCCAAGGGACAGGGAACGAGCAGTACTTC
CDR3: CASSQGTGNEQYF

J: TRBJ2-7
V: TRBV28
length: 15
size: few
D: .
DNA: TGTGCCAGCAGTATTCGGGTTTCAGGGTTTGGCGAGCAGTACTTC
CDR3: CASSIRVSGFGEQYF

J: TRBJ1-2
V: TRBV6-1
length: 14
size: .
D: .
DNA: TGTGCCAGCAATCCCTCGGGACTCAAATATGGCTACACCTTC
CDR3: CASNPSGLKYGYTF

J: TRBJ2-2
V: TRBV9
length: 14
size: few
D: TRBD1
DNA: TGTGCCAGCCGGGGACAGTCGAACACCGGGGAGCTGTTTTTT
CDR3: CASRGQSNTGELFF

J: TRBJ1-5
V: TRBV6-6
length: 14
size: few
D: TRBD1
DNA: TGTGCCAGCAGAACAGGGGCCGGCAATCAGCCCCAGCATTTT
CDR3: CASRTGAGNQPQHF